This T cell receptor beta chain is from a study of early T cells in non-severe SARS-CoV-2 infection. Study-wide points: Matching against VDJdb likely underestimated virus-specific expansions, favoring anti-spike CD8.

The table lists this clonotype with a few counts. Its antigen remains unidentified. With 0 bases removed from V and 6 bases from J, the gap between germline ends came to 5 bases. Per germline, CDR1 MDHEN and CDR2 SYDVKM. This CDR3 has 12 residues. Individual cDNA molecules carried attached unique molecular identifiers. Via MiXCR, TCRdb re-called the 5' RACE reads, giving one row per CDR3 protein. The table shows about 40,000 distinct CDR3 sequences, with 4.5% to 5% occurring only once. This TCR came from an adult who was a healthcare worker with PCR-confirmed SARS-CoV-2 infection or an uninfected control (not recorded which). The V and J genes are TRBV28 and TRBJ1-2; D unresolved. The sample taken for sequencing was whole blood. DNA for the CDR3: TGTGCCAGCAGTTTATGGCAGGATGGCTACACCTTC. Protein product: CASSLWQDGYTF.